What follows describes a single TCR beta chain. The antigen is not known. Profiled with immunoSEQ multiplex PCR; TCRdb holds only in-frame clones, not every one. The table records around 200,000 clones, more than 80% of them present only once. V was trimmed by 0 bases and J by 4 bases, leaving 14 bases between them. CDR3 size: 16 residues. Germline V gene data show CDR1 as SGHRS and CDR2 as YFSETQ. These data originate in a study of T cell responses to AZD1222 COVID-19 vaccine. Overall study findings and caveats: White British ancestry dominated among donors, who included more females, and clonal diversity was possibly underestimated.

This chain connects TRBV5-1 to TRBJ2-1; TRBD2 is a possible D gene (6 bases). The starting material was peripheral blood, obtained on day 0 of AZD1222 vaccination. The receptor was isolated from an adult in good health. The DNA of the CDR3 is TGCGCCAGCAGCTTGGTCCCGGGAGAGCTTTACAATGAGCAGTTCTTC. This sequence encodes CASSLVPGELYNEQFF.